The 5 T cell receptor beta chains below come from one sample, sequenced in a study of naive and memory T cell subsets. An oligonucleotide containing a UMI was ligated to the 3' end of TCR cDNA. Amplification of ligated cDNA took four PCR rounds with SP2 and nested alpha and beta constant primers. TCRdb analysed the 5' RACE reads with MiXCR anew, one entry per CDR3 protein. This sample has roughly 56,000 distinct CDR3 sequences, with around 7.7% found just once. The receptors were gathered from a male donor in good health.

The CDR3 is CASSRDRVPDSNQPQHF. Written as DNA, the CDR3 is TGTGCCAGCAGTCGCGACAGAGTCCCTGATAGCAATCAGCCCCAGCATTTT. The rearrangement uses TRBV6-5 and TRBJ1-5; tentatively, D is TRBD1 (5 bases). The germline V and J ends were trimmed by 5 bases and 0 bases, with 17 bases remaining between them. Germline loops: CDR1 MNHEY, CDR2 SVGAGI. The length of the CDR3 is 17 residues.

This clonotype was detected many times. The chain joins TRBV21-1 to TRBJ1-5; TRBD1, as called in the table, went unchecked against the DNA. TRBV21-1 is a pseudogene locus. This CDR3 region has 16 residues. Here the CDR3 DNA reads TGTGCCAGCAGCAGACGCGGGACAGGGGAATCTCAGCCCCAGCATTTT. It specifies CASSRRGTGESQPQHF.

There are a few counts of this clonotype. This sequence joins TRBV3-1 and TRBJ2-7; TRBD1 might be the D (5 bases). Germline loops: CDR1 LGHDT, CDR2 YNNKEL (reference sequence). CDR3 length equals 15 residues. V lost 0 bases and J lost 1, with 10 bases in between. CDR3 amino acids: CASSQDRWTSYEQYF. The CDR3 DNA follows: TGTGCCAGCAGCCAAGATCGATGGACATCCTACGAGCAGTACTTC.

At least ten counts were recorded for this clonotype. The V and J genes are TRBV12-3 or TRBV12-4 and TRBJ2-1; 14 bases are shared with TRBD2. This CDR3 contains 13 residues. The ends lost 9 bases at V and 10 bases at J; junction bases unmatched: 5. CDR3 region: CASWTSGRREQFF. CDR3 bases: TGTGCCAGTTGGACTAGCGGGAGGAGGGAGCAGTTCTTC.

This clonotype was recorded many times. The genes are TRBV28 and TRBJ2-3; 7 bases agree with TRBD2. Trimming cost V 5 bases and J 4 bases; bases outside gene matches: 15. Per germline, CDR1 MDHEN and CDR2 SYDVKM. The CDR3 sequence is 17 residues long. In DNA, the CDR3 is TGTGCCAGCAGTCCCCTCACTAGCGCCGGGGTTTCAGATACGCAGTATTTT. This codes for CASSPLTSAGVSDTQYF.